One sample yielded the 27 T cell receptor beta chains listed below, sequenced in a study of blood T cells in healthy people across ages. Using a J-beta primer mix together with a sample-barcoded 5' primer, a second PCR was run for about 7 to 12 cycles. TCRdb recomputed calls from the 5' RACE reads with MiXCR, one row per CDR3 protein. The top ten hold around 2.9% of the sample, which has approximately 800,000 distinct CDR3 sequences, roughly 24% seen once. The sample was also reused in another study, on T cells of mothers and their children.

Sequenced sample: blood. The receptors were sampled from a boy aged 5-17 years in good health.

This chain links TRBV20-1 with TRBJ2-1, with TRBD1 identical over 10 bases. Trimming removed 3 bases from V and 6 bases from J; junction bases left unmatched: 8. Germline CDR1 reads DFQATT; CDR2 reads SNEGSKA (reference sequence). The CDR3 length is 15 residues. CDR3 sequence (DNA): TGCAGTGCTAGGCCGGGACAGGGGATAGGCAATGAGCAGTTCTTC. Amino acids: CSARPGQGIGNEQFF.

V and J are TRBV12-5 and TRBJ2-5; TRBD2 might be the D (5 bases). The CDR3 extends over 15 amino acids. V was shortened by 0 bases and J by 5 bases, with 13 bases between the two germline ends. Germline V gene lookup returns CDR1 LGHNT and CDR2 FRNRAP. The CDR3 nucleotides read TGTGCTAGTGGTTTGGTCGGACTGAACTTGGAGACCCAGTACTTC. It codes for CASGLVGLNLETQYF.

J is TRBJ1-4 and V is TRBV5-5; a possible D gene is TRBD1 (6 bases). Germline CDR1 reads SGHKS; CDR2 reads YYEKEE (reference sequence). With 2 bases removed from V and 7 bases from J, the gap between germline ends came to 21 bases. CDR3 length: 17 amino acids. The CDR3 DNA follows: TGTGCCAGCAGCTTTGGTGCTTCGGGGGCCCCTAGTGAAAAACTGTTTTTT. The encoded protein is CASSFGASGAPSEKLFF.

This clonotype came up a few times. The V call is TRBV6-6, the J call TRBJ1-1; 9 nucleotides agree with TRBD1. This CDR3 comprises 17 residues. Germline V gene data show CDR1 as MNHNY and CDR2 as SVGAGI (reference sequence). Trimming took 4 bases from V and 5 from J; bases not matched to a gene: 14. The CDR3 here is CASSSPGQGGGRTEAFF. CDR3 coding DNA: TGTGCCAGCAGTTCACCGGGACAGGGCGGGGGTCGGACTGAAGCTTTCTTT.

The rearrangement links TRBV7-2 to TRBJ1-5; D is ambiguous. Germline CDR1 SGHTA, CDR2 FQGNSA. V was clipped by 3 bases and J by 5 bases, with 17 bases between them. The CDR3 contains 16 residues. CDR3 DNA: TGTGCCAGCAGCTTGATGAGCACCCTACCCCATCAGCCCCAGCATTTT. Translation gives CASSLMSTLPHQPQHF.

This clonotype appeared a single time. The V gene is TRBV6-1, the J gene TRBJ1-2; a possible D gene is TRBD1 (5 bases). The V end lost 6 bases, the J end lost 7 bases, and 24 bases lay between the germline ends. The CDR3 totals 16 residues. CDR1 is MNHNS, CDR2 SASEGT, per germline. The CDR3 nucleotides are TGTGCCAGCAGCCCGCTCCCGGGACGGATGTATGGTGGCTACACCTTC. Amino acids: CASSPLPGRMYGGYTF.

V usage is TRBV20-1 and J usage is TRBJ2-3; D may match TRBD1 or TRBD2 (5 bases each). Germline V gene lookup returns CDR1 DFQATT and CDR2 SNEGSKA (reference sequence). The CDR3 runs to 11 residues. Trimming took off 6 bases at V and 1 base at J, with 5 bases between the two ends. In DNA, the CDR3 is TGCAGTGCGGGGGGCACAGATACGCAGTATTTT. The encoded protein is CSAGGTDTQYF.

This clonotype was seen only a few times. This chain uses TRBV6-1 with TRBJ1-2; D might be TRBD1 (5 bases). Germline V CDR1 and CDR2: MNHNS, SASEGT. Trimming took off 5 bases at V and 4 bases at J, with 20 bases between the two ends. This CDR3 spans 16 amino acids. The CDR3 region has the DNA TGTGCCAGCAGTCTTCGCCGTCAGGGTCAGAGCTATGGCTACACCTTC. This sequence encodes CASSLRRQGQSYGYTF.

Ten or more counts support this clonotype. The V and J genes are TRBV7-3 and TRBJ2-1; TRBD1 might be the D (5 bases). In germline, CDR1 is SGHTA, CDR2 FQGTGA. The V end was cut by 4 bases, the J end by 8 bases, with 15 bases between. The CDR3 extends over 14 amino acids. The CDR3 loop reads CASSSRLRVDEQFF. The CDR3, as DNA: TGTGCCAGCAGCTCTCGCCTCAGGGTGGATGAGCAGTTCTTC.

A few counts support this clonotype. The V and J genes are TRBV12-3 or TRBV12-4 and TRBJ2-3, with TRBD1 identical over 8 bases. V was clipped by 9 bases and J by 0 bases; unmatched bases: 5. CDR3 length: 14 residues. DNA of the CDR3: TGTGCCAGTCGACGGACAGGGAGCACAGATACGCAGTATTTT. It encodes CASRRTGSTDTQYF.

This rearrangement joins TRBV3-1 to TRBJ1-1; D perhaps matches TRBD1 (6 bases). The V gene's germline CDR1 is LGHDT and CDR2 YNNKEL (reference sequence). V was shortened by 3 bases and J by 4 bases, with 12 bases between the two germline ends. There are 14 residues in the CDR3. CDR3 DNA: TGTGCCAGCAGCCAGGGACACGGTAGCACTGAAGCTTTCTTT. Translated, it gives CASSQGHGSTEAFF. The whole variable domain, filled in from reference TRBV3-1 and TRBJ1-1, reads DTAVSQTPKYLVTQMGNDKSIKCEQNLGHDTMYWYKQDSKKFLKIMFSYNNKELIINETVPNRFSPKSPDKAHLNLHINSLELGDSAVYFCASSQGHGSTEAFFGQGTRLTVV.

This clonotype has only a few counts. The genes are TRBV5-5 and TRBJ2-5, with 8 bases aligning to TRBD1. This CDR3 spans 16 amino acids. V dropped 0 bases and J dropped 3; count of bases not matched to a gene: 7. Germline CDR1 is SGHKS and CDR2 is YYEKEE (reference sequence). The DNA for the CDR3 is TGTGCCAGCAGCTTGGTTCGGCAGGGGGCTAAAGAGACCCAGTACTTC. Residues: CASSLVRQGAKETQYF. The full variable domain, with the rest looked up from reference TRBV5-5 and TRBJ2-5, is DAGVTQSPTHLIKTRGQQVTLRCSPISGHKSVSWYQQVLGQGPQFIFQYYEKEERGRGNFPDRFSARQFPNYSSELNVNALLLGDSALYLCASSLVRQGAKETQYFGPGTRLLVL.

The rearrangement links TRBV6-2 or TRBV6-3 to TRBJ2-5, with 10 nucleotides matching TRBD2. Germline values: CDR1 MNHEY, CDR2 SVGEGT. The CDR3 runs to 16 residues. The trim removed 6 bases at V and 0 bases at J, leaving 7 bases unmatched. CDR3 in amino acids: CASRKLGTSDQETQYF. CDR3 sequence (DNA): TGTGCCAGCAGGAAACTCGGGACTAGCGACCAAGAGACCCAGTACTTC.

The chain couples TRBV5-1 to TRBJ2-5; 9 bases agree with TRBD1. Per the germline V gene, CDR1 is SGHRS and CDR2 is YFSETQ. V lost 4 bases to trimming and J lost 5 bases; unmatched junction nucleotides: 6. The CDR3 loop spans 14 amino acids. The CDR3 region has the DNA TGCGCCAGCAGCGTGGACAGGGGTGTGGAGACCCAGTACTTC. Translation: CASSVDRGVETQYF.

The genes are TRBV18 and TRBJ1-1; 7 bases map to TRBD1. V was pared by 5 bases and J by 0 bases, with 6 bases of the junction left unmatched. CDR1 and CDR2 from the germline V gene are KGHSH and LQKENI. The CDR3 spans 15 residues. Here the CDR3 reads CASSDLQGLNTEAFF. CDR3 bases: TGTGCCAGCTCAGATCTACAGGGGCTGAACACTGAAGCTTTCTTT.

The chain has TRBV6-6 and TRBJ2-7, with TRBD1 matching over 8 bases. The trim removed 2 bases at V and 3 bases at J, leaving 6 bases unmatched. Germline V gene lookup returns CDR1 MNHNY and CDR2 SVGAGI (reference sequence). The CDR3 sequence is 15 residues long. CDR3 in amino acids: CASSYRTGSDYEQYF. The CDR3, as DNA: TGTGCCAGCAGTTACCGGACAGGGTCTGACTACGAGCAGTACTTC.

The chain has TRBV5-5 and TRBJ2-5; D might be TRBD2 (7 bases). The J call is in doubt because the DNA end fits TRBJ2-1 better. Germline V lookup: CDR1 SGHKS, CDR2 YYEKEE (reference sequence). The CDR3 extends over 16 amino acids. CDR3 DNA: TGTGCCAGCAGCTTAGGCGGGGGCCTTTTGGTGAATGAGCAGTTCTTC. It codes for CASSLGGGLLVNEQFF.

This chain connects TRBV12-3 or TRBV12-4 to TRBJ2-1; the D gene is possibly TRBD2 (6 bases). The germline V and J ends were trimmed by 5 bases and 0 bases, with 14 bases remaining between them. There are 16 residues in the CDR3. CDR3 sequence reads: CASSPPAGPSYNEQFF. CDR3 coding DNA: TGTGCCAGCAGTCCCCCAGCGGGCCCCTCCTACAATGAGCAGTTCTTC.

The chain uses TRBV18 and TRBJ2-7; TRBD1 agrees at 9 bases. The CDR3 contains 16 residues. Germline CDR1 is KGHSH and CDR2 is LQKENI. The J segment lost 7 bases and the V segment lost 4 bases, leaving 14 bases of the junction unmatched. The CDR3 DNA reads TGTGCCAGCTCACTCTTGGGGACAGGGCGATCTTGGGAGCAGTACTTC. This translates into CASSLLGTGRSWEQYF.

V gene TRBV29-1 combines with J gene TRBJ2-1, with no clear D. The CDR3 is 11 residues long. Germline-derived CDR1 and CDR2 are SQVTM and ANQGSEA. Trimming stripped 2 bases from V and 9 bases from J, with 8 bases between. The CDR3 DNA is TGCAGCGTTGAATCACTTGGTGAGCAGTTCTTC. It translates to CSVESLGEQFF.

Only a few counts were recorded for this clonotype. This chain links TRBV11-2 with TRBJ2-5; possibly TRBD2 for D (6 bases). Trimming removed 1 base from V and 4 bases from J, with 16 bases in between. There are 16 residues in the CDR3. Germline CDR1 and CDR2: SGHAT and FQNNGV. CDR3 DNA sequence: TGTGCCAGCAGCTTAGTAGCTTCCCAGGGAGGAGAGACCCAGTACTTC. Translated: CASSLVASQGGETQYF. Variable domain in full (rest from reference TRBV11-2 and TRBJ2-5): EAGVAQSPRYKIIEKRQSVAFWCNPISGHATLYWYQQILGQGPKLLIQFQNNGVVDDSQLPKDRFSAERLKGVDSTLKIQPAKLEDSAVYLCASSLVASQGGETQYFGPGTRLLVL.

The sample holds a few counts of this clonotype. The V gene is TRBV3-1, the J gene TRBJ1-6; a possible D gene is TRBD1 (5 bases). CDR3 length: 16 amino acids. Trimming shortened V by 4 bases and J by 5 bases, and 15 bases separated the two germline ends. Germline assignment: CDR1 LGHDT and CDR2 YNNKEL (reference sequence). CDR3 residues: CASSPKGGTDNSPLHF. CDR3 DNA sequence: TGTGCCAGCAGCCCGAAGGGAGGGACGGATAATTCACCCCTCCACTTT.

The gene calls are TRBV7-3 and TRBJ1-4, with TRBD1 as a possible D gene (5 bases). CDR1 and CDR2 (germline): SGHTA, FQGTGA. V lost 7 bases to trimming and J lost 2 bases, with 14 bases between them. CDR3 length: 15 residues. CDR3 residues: CASKLNPGTNEKLFF. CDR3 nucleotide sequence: TGTGCCAGCAAGCTTAACCCAGGGACTAATGAAAAACTGTTTTTT.

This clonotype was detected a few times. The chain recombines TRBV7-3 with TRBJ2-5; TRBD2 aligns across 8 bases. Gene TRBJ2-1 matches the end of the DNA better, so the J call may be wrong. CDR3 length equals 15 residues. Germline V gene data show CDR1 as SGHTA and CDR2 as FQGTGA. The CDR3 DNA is TGTGCCAGCAGCCCGTTCCTAGCGGGTGTCAATGAGCAGTTCTTC. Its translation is CASSPFLAGVNEQFF.

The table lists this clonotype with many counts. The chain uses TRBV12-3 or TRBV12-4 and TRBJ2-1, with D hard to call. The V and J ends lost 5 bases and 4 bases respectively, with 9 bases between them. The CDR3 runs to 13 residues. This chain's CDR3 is CASSVGPYNEQFF. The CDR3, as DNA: TGTGCCAGCAGTGTAGGACCTTACAATGAGCAGTTCTTC.

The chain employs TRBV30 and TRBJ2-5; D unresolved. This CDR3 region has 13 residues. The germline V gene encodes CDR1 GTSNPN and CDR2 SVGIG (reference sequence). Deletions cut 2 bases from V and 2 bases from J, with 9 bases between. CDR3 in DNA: TGTGCCTGGAGTAGGCAGAGACAAGAGACCCAGTACTTC. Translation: CAWSRQRQETQYF.

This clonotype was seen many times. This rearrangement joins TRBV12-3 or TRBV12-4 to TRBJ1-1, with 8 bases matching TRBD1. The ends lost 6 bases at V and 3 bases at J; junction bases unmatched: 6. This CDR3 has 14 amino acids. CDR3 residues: CASSFTGGDTEAFF. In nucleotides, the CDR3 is TGTGCCAGCAGCTTTACAGGGGGGGACACTGAAGCTTTCTTT.